This T cell receptor beta chain is drawn from a study of regulatory T cells in long-lasting Graves disease. Arm-PCR of CDR3 regions and iRepertoire HTBI primers were used to build TCR beta libraries. A single record per CDR3 protein comes from TCRdb applying MiXCR to the multiplex PCR reads. The sample contains 500,000 to 800,000 distinct CDR3 sequences, around 30% of which appear only once. Germline-derived CDR1 and CDR2 are MNHNS and SASEGT. This CDR3 comprises 15 residues. V lost 6 bases to trimming and J lost 1 base, with 16 bases between them. The sample's time point: persistent/refractory GD, antithyroid drugs over 5 years with positive TRAb. RNA isolated from PBMCs was used to make the TCR library.

The sample consisted of peripheral blood mononuclear cells (PBMCs), taken when the disease was refractory, from a patient treated with antithyroid drugs. The origin of this receptor is a female donor with Graves disease. This chain links TRBV6-1 with TRBJ2-7; D gene ambiguous. CDR3 sequence (DNA): TGTGCCAGCAGATTCTATTTAATGGGGTCCTACGAGCAGTACTTC. Residues: CASRFYLMGSYEQYF.